A selection of T cell receptor beta chains follows, all from one sample in a study of T cell responses to AZD1222 COVID-19 vaccine. The table came from immunoSEQ multiplex PCR; TCRdb's copy has only in-frame clones and leaves some out. The sample lists 55,000 to 60,000 clones, approximately 85% occurring once. The sequencing used peripheral blood, collected on day 0 of MenACWY control vaccination. These receptors all come from an adult in good health. The CDR3 runs from the conserved cysteine through the conserved F or W. Fields, in order: J gene, clone size, V gene, D gene, CDR3 protein, CDR3 DNA. A D gene is named only where the DNA matches it firmly. Some rows mark clone size as missing; the rest say once, few, many or name a class of expanded clone.

TRBJ1-2	once	TRBV29-1	NA	CSVEDLTARVYTF	TGCAGCGTTGAAGATCTGACAGCCCGCGTCTACACCTTC
TRBJ2-7	NA	TRBV18	TRBD2	CASSPAGDSYEQYF	TGTGCCAGCTCACCAGCGGGAGACTCCTACGAGCAGTACTTC
TRBJ2-3	NA	TRBV6-5	NA	CAATSTDTQYF	TGTGCCGCAACGTCCACAGATACGCAGTATTTT
TRBJ1-2	NA	TRBV5-1	NA	CASSLQADYGYTF	TGCGCCAGCAGCTTACAGGCGGACTATGGCTACACCTTC
TRBJ1-1	once	TRBV6-2/TRBV6-3	NA	CASSYGGAEAFF	TGTGCCAGCAGTTACGGGGGAGCTGAAGCTTTCTTT
TRBJ1-1	NA	TRBV7-3	NA	CASSPDGARSEAFF	TGTGCCAGCAGCCCGGACGGCGCCCGGTCTGAAGCTTTCTTT
TRBJ1-1	NA	TRBV7-2	NA	CASSLEYSNTEAFF	TGTGCCAGCAGCTTAGAGTACTCGAACACTGAAGCTTTCTTT
TRBJ2-3	NA	TRBV12-1	NA	CASSSRLRGLGGSDTQYF	TGTGCCAGCAGCTCGAGATTGCGGGGCCTAGGCGGGTCAGATACGCAGTATTTT
TRBJ2-2	NA	TRBV3-1/TRBV3-2	NA	CASSQVDGAGELFF	TGTGCCAGCAGCCAAGTGGATGGGGCCGGGGAGCTGTTTTTT
TRBJ1-5	once	TRBV19	TRBD1	CASSTGDSRAQPQHF	TGTGCCAGTAGTACCGGGGACAGTCGTGCTCAGCCCCAGCATTTT
TRBJ1-2	NA	TRBV28	NA	CASNPAGMGYTF	TGTGCCAGCAACCCCGCGGGTATGGGCTACACCTTC
TRBJ2-1	NA	TRBV30	TRBD2	CASLQTSGRRGEQFF	TGTGCCTCCCTCCAGACTAGCGGGAGGAGGGGTGAGCAGTTCTTC
TRBJ1-2	NA	TRBV19	NA	CASSIKGRDYGYTF	TGTGCCAGTAGTATAAAAGGGCGGGACTATGGCTACACCTTC
TRBJ1-1	NA	TRBV9	NA	CASSQGPIYTEAFF	TGTGCCAGCAGCCAAGGGCCGATCTACACTGAAGCTTTCTTT
TRBJ2-3	NA	TRBV11-2	NA	CASSSAGTQYF	TGTGCCAGCAGCTCTGCGGGGACGCAGTATTTT
TRBJ2-7	NA	TRBV30	NA	CAPCDGSYEQYF	TGTGCCCCATGCGACGGGAGTTACGAGCAGTACTTC
TRBJ2-3	NA	TRBV29-1	TRBD2	CSVGAGVVAGGISTDTQYF	TGCAGCGTTGGGGCAGGGGTGGTAGCGGGAGGAATTAGCACAGATACGCAGTATTTT